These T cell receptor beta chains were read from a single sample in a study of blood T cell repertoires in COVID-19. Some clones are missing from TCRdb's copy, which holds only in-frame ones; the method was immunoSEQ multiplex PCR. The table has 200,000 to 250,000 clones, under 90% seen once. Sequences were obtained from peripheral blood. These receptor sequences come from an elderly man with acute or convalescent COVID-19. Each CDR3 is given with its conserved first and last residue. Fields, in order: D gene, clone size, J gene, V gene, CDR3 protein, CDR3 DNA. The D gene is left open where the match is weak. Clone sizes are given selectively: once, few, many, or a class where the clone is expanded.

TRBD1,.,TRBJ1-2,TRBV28,CASSEGTGGYVHYGYTF,TGTGCCAGCAGCGAGGGGACAGGAGGTTACGTGCACTATGGCTACACCTTC
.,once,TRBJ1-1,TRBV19,CASRQTGMNTEAFF,TGTGCCAGTAGGCAAACAGGCATGAACACTGAAGCTTTCTTT
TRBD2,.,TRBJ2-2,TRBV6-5,CASSYFSSGPTGELFF,TGTGCCAGCAGTTACTTTTCTAGCGGTCCCACCGGGGAGCTGTTTTTT
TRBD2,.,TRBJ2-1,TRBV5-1,CASSLGAGVYNEQFF,TGCGCCAGCAGCTTGGGGGCGGGAGTGTACAATGAGCAGTTCTTC
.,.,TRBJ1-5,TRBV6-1,CASSDGHYNQPQHF,TGTGCCAGCAGTGATGGGCATTACAATCAGCCCCAGCATTTT
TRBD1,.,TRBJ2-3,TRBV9,CASSVTTGSLDTQYF,TGTGCCAGCAGCGTAACGACAGGGTCCCTAGATACGCAGTATTTT
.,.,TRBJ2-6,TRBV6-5,CASHPLLSGANVLTF,TGTGCCAGCCACCCTCTCCTATCGGGGGCCAACGTCCTGACTTTC
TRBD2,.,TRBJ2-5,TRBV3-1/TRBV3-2,CASSGRTSGRDETQYF,TGTGCCAGCAGCGGCCGGACTAGCGGGAGGGACGAGACCCAGTACTTC
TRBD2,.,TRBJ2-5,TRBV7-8,CASSLARRTGGRGQETQYF,TGTGCCAGCAGCTTAGCACGACGGACGGGAGGCCGGGGACAAGAGACCCAGTACTTC
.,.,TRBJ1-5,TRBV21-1,CASSKPWRGNQPQHF,TGTGCCAGCAGCAAACCATGGAGGGGCAATCAGCCCCAGCATTTT
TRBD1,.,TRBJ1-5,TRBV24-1,CATSDLKTGNNQPQHF,TGTGCCACCAGTGATTTGAAGACAGGGAACAATCAGCCCCAGCATTTT
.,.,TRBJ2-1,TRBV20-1,CSSYGNEQFF,TGCAGTTCATACGGGAATGAGCAGTTCTTC
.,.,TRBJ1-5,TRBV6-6,CASGAYSNQPQHF,TGTGCCAGCGGGGCCTATAGCAATCAGCCCCAGCATTTT
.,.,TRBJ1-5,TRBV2,CASTRDSHSNQPQHF,TGTGCCAGCACACGGGACTCACATAGCAATCAGCCCCAGCATTTT
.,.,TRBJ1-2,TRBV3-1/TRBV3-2,CASSQESGGRDGYTF,TGTGCCAGCAGCCAAGAGAGCGGGGGGCGAGATGGCTACACCTTC
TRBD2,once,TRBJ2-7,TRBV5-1,CASRTSGTTDEQYF,TGCGCCAGCAGAACTTCCGGGACTACGGATGAGCAGTACTTC
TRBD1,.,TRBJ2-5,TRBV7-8,CASIPMGTGKGQETQYF,TGTGCCAGCATCCCTATGGGGACAGGGAAGGGACAAGAGACCCAGTACTTC
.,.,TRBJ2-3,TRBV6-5,CASSSRGDTQYF,TGTGCCAGCAGTAGCCGGGGAGATACGCAGTATTTT
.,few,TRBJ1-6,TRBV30,CAWNALTDSNSPLHF,TGTGCCTGGAACGCCCTGACAGACAGCAATTCACCCCTCCACTTT